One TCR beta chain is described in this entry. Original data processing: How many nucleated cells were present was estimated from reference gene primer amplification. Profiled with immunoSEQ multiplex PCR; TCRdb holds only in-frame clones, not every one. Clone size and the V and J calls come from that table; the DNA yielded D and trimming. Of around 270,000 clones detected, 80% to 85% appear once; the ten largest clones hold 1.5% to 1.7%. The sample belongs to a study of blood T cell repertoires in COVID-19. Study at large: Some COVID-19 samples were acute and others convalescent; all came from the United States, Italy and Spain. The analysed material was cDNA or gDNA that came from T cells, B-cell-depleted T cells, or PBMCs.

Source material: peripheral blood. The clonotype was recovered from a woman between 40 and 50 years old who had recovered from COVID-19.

CDR3 amino acids: CASSTPGADTQYF. In DNA form, the CDR3 reads TGTGCCAGCAGCACCCCGGGAGCCGATACGCAGTATTTT. This chain uses TRBV12-3 or TRBV12-4 with TRBJ2-3, with TRBD2 as a possible D gene (6 bases). Trimming shortened V by 6 bases and J by 6 bases, and 13 bases separated the two germline ends. There are 13 residues in the CDR3.